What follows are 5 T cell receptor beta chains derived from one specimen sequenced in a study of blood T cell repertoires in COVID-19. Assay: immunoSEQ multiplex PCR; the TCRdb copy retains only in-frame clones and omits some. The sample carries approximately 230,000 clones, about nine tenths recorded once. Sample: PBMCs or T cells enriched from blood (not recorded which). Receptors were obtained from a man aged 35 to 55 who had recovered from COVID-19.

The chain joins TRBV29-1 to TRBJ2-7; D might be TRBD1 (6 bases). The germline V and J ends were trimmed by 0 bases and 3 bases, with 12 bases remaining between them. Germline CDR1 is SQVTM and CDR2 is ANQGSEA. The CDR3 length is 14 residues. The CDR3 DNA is TGCAGCGTTGAAGATAGGGCAGGGGACTACGAGCAGTACTTC. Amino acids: CSVEDRAGDYEQYF.

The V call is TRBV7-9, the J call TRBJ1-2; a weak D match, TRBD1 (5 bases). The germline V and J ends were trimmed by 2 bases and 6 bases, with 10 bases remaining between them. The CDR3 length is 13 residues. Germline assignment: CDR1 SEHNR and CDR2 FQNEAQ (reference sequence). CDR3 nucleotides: TGTGCCAGCAGCTTACAGGGAAGTAATGGCTACACCTTC. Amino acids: CASSLQGSNGYTF. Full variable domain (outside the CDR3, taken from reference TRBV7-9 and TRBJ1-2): DTGVSQNPRHKITKRGQNVTFRCDPISEHNRLYWYRQTLGQGPEFLTYFQNEAQLEKSRLLSDRFSAERPKGSFSTLEIQRTEQGDSAMYLCASSLQGSNGYTFGSGTRLTVV.

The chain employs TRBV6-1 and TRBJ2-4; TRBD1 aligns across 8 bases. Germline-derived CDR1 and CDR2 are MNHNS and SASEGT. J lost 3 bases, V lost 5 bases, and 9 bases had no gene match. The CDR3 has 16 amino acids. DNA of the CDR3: TGTGCCAGCAGTAAAGGACAGGGATCTGACAAAAACATTCAGTACTTC. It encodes CASSKGQGSDKNIQYF.

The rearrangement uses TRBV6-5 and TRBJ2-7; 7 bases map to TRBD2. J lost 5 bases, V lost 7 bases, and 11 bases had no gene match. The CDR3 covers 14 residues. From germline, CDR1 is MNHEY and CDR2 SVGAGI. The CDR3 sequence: CASTPPAGTHEQYF. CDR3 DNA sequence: TGTGCCAGCACTCCGCCAGCGGGGACTCACGAGCAGTACTTC.

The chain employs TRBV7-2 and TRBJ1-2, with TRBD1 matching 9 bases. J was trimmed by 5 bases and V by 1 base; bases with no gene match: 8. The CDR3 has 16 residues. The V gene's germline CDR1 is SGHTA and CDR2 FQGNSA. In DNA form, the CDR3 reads TGTGCCAGCAGCTTAGGGAACAGGGGGCTTGGGTATGGCTACACCTTC. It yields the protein CASSLGNRGLGYGYTF.